This T cell receptor (beta chain) was observed in a study of blood T cell repertoires in COVID-19. About the research overall: The United States, Italy and Spain supplied acute and convalescent COVID-19 samples.

Method: immunoSEQ multiplex PCR; TCRdb's copy keeps in-frame clones and lacks some. The sample lists under 100,000 clones; around four fifths were seen once. There are 13 residues in the CDR3. The V end was cut by 3 bases, the J end by 7 bases, with 12 bases between. The germline gives CDR1 DFQATT, CDR2 SNEGSKA (reference sequence). The V and J genes are TRBV20-1 and TRBJ1-4, with D possibly TRBD1 on 6 matching bases. This TCR came from a woman in her 70s with active or convalescent COVID-19. The source material was peripheral blood. DNA of the CDR3: TGCAGTGCTAGTATCCAGGGGAGTGAAAAACTGTTTTTT. Encoded protein: CSASIQGSEKLFF.